The rows below give T cell receptor beta chains drawn from one sample of a study of immune evolution from preneoplasia to lung adenocarcinoma. Profiled with immunoSEQ multiplex PCR; TCRdb holds only in-frame clones, not every one. Among 8,000 or so clones listed, about 76% were seen once. Sequenced: FFPE invasive lung adenocarcinoma tissue. These receptors all come from a person aged 50-59 years with lung adenocarcinoma. The CDR3 runs from the conserved cysteine through the conserved F or W. The order of the fields is J gene, V gene, CDR3 protein.

TRBJ1-4,TRBV30,CAWKGKGLEEKLFF
TRBJ2-7,TRBV2,CASSEALDFPRYF
TRBJ2-4,TRBV30,CAWSDPGTDKNIQYF
TRBJ2-1,TRBV2,CASIPGTGNYNEQFF
TRBJ1-2,TRBV5-6,CASSLGGAYGYTF
TRBJ2-1,TRBV2,CASSGPGGPSYNEQFF
TRBJ1-1,TRBV27,CASTKEAGNTEAFF
TRBJ1-1,TRBV2,CASSVSEFNTEAFF
TRBJ2-7,TRBV27,CASSLNWGTSGDKQYF
TRBJ2-3,TRBV23-1,CASSQSTSGGSTDTQYF
TRBJ2-5,TRBV28,CASSFLGLLAQETQYF
TRBJ1-1,TRBV6-6,CASSRDSNTEAFF
TRBJ2-1,TRBV5-1,CASSFDRLNNEQFF
TRBJ2-6,TRBV2,CASIIRRAEGANVLTF
TRBJ2-7,TRBV27,CASRPTTGTSLYYEQYF
TRBJ1-1,TRBV23-1,CASSQSTYEAFF
TRBJ2-5,TRBV11-3,CASSDYGTTQETQYF
TRBJ2-3,TRBV28,CASSFGDSSTDTQYF
TRBJ1-4,TRBV15,CATSREREKLFF
TRBJ1-1,TRBV7-9,CASKPDRSMNTEAFF
TRBJ2-5,TRBV9,CASSVQAGGEETQYF
TRBJ2-3,TRBV27,CASSLRVMADTQYF
TRBJ2-1,TRBV18,CASSLPGQGDNEQFF